This T cell receptor (beta chain) was retrieved from a study of brain T cells in children with intractable seizures. Germline assignment: CDR1 GTSNPN and CDR2 SVGIG (reference sequence). The CDR3 has 12 amino acids. The germline V and J ends were trimmed by 8 bases and 5 bases, with 12 bases remaining between them. Study-wide points: Clones missing pre-surgery may reflect undersampling of that blood sample.

Time point here: blood from clinic visit 5 months post-surgery; TSC patient then seizure free. Only cases whose brain tissue showed the highest T cell transcript signatures were sequenced. Patients received at least one anti-epileptic drug before surgery. The table came from immunoSEQ multiplex PCR; TCRdb's copy has only in-frame clones and leaves some out. The sample lists under 400,000 clones, roughly 92% occurring once. About this clone: Its antigen is unknown.

The chain carries TRBV30 and TRBJ1-4; no definite D call. The material sequenced was peripheral blood, taken 4 to 6 months after surgery. The receptor was derived from a boy in the first two years of life with tuberous sclerosis and intractable seizures. The CDR3 region is CAGNKGNEKLFF. CDR3 DNA sequence: TGTGCCGGTAACAAAGGAAATGAAAAACTGTTTTTT.